The clone carrying this TCR beta chain has a count of ten or more. MiXCR, run by TCRdb on the 5' RACE reads, gives a single entry per CDR3 protein. This sample yields 26,000 or so distinct CDR3 sequences, of which 7.5% to 10% are seen a single time; roughly 34% belongs to the top ten. This entry comes from a study of spatial heterogeneity in lung cancer. As for the study in general: A unique TCR and UMI combination showed up more than ten times in raw reads, on average.

Documented time point: sample taken at primary tumor resection. Whole RNA came from tumor, nontumor lung or frozen PBMC and was sequenced without being sorted. This CDR3 has 13 amino acids. Germline CDR1 reads SGHTA; CDR2 reads FQGNSA. Trimming removed 2 bases at V and 5 bases at J, with 10 bases between. The sample here was PBMCs, taken at surgery. The TCR originated in a female donor with early-stage non-small cell lung cancer. The chain has TRBV7-2 and TRBJ2-7; D is ambiguous. The CDR3 here is CASSLTSYHEQYF. The CDR3 DNA sequence: TGTGCCAGCAGCTTAACGTCTTACCACGAGCAGTACTTC.